This T cell receptor (beta chain) appears in the sequencing data of a study of liver allograft versus peripheral blood T cells. Looking at the study overall: Comparative analysis was performed on T cell receptor repertoires from transplanted livers and from recipients' peripheral blood. The study's findings and limits: As reported, T cell receptor repertoires inside liver allografts differed from those present in peripheral blood.

This clonotype is judged medium-sized. Antigen: not known. Via MiXCR, TCRdb re-called the reads, giving one row per CDR3 protein. This sample carries about 7,300 distinct CDR3 sequences, approximately 15% of them seen once, and the ten largest clones take more than 1.1%. Trimming left V 3 bases short and J 2 bases short, with 19 bases between. CDR3 length: 17 residues. Germline V gene data show CDR1 as KGHSH and CDR2 as LQKENI. The chain employs TRBV18 and TRBJ1-2, with TRBD1 as a possible D gene (6 bases). The source is a human patient who had a liver transplant. Some T cells may be graft donor cells. CDR3 in amino acids: CASSPSRRQAENYGYTF. The CDR3 DNA is TGTGCCAGCTCACCGTCACGCCGACAGGCCGAAAACTATGGCTACACCTTC.